The next 18 T cell receptor beta chains were all read from a single sample in a study of blood T cells in healthy people across ages. A second PCR of 7 to 11 cycles used a sample-barcoded 5' primer and a J-beta primer mix. TCRdb redid the calling of the 5' RACE reads with MiXCR, one entry per CDR3 protein. The sample yields 750,000 or so distinct CDR3 sequences, 25% seen once. The data also belong to a second study, concerning T cells of mothers and their children.

Sequencing input: blood. These receptor sequences come from a boy younger than 18 in good health.

The chain uses TRBV4-2 and TRBJ2-3; possibly TRBD1 or TRBD2 for D (5 bases each). Trimming took off 10 bases at V and 4 bases at J, with 12 bases between the two ends. CDR1 LGHNA and CDR2 YNFKEQ come from the germline V gene. The length of the CDR3 is 12 residues. In DNA form, the CDR3 reads TGTGCCACCGGGGTGGGGCCAGATACGCAGTATTTT. It encodes CATGVGPDTQYF.

This clonotype was picked up a small number of times. The chain carries TRBV5-1 and TRBJ1-6; D is uncertain. Germline V gene data show CDR1 as SGHRS and CDR2 as YFSETQ. The CDR3 sequence is 13 residues long. The V end was cut by 4 bases, the J end by 8 bases, with 10 bases between. The CDR3 here is CASSPGLDSPLHF. DNA for the CDR3: TGCGCCAGCAGCCCGGGTCTGGATTCACCCCTCCACTTT.

The chain recombines TRBV27 with TRBJ1-4; D possibly corresponds to TRBD1 (5 bases). Trimming shortened V by 3 bases and J by 7 bases, and 12 bases separated the two germline ends. Germline V gene data show CDR1 as MNHEY and CDR2 as SMNVEV (reference sequence). The CDR3 length is 14 residues. The chain's CDR3 is CASSLGGASEKLFF. The CDR3 coding sequence is TGTGCCAGCAGTTTGGGAGGGGCTAGTGAAAAACTGTTTTTT.

This clonotype has a handful of counts. The rearrangement joins TRBV11-2 to TRBJ1-1; D gene unclear. The germline V gene encodes CDR1 SGHAT and CDR2 FQNNGV. Trimming removed 3 bases from V and 7 bases from J, with 6 bases in between. This CDR3 comprises 11 residues. CDR3: CASSLEREAFF. The CDR3 bases are TGTGCCAGCAGCTTGGAGCGTGAAGCTTTCTTT.

The chain carries TRBV28 and TRBJ2-5; D ambiguous. Near its end, the DNA agrees better with TRBJ2-7, so the J call may be wrong. Germline V gene lookup returns CDR1 MDHEN and CDR2 SYDVKM. The CDR3 length is 11 residues. In DNA, the CDR3 is TGTGCCAGCAGTCCTCAGAACGAGCAGTACTTC. It is translated as CASSPQNEQYF.

The chain combines TRBV19 with TRBJ2-5, with 10 bases matching TRBD2. The CDR3 contains 15 residues. Trimming cost V 1 base and J 5 bases; bases outside gene matches: 4. Per germline, CDR1 LNHDA and CDR2 SQIVND (reference sequence). DNA of the CDR3: TGTGCCAGTAGTATAGTAGCGGGGGGAGGTGAGACCCAGTACTTC. Amino acids: CASSIVAGGGETQYF.

A remark on this clonotype: Because the CDR3 is missing its conserved closing phenylalanine or tryptophan, this is likely a read error. This sequence joins TRBV19 and TRBJ2-7, with TRBD2 identical over 8 bases. J lost 1 base, V lost 9 bases, and 8 bases had no gene match. In germline, CDR1 is LNHDA, CDR2 SQIVND (reference sequence). The CDR3 consists of 14 residues. CDR3 coding DNA: TGTGCCAGCAATGCGGGAGGCGGGTCCTACGAGCAGTACCTC. Protein product: CASNAGGGSYEQYL.

This chain uses TRBV12-5 with TRBJ2-2; D is uncertain. CDR1 and CDR2 (germline): LGHNT, FRNRAP. V was shortened by 3 bases and J by 6 bases, with 5 bases between the two germline ends. The length of the CDR3 is 12 residues. The CDR3 DNA reads as TGTGCTAGTGGTTTTGTACCCGGGGAGCTGTTTTTT. Translating gives CASGFVPGELFF.

In its sample, this clonotype was seen a few times. The chain recombines TRBV27 with TRBJ2-1; 8 bases are a match to TRBD2. Germline CDR1 is MNHEY and CDR2 is SMNVEV (reference sequence). The CDR3 spans 15 residues. With V trimmed by 5 bases and J by 4 bases, 7 bases remained unmatched. This chain's CDR3 is CASSPPTSEYNEQFF. The CDR3 DNA sequence: TGTGCCAGCAGTCCCCCGACTAGCGAATACAATGAGCAGTTCTTC.

In its sample, this clonotype was seen a few times. The rearrangement links TRBV12-3 or TRBV12-4 to TRBJ2-7; tentatively, D is TRBD2 (5 bases). The J call could be wrong; TRBJ2-5 is a better fit for the DNA end. This CDR3 region has 16 residues. CDR3 sequence (DNA): TGTGCCAGCAGTCGGTTTTCGGGATTGGGAGAAGAGACCCAGTACTTC. This codes for CASSRFSGLGEETQYF.

The genes are TRBV13 and TRBJ2-1; no definite D call. V dropped 0 bases and J dropped 8 bases, with 8 bases sitting between them. This CDR3 region has 13 residues. CDR1 and CDR2 (germline): PRHDT, FYEKMQ (reference sequence). In DNA form, the CDR3 reads TGTGCCAGCAGCTTAGGCTTAGACTATGAGCAGTTCTTC. This codes for CASSLGLDYEQFF.

This chain links TRBV29-1 with TRBJ1-2; D unresolved. Germline V gene data show CDR1 as SQVTM and CDR2 as ANQGSEA. Trimming removed 7 bases at V and 2 bases at J, with 11 bases between. CDR3 length: 12 residues. For the CDR3, the DNA is TGCAGCGACAAATCAGGAAACTATGGCTACACCTTC. It encodes CSDKSGNYGYTF.

This chain uses TRBV7-9 with TRBJ2-7; D uncertain. Per the germline V gene, CDR1 is SEHNR and CDR2 is FQNEAQ (reference sequence). The V end was cut by 3 bases, the J end by 4 bases, with 13 bases between. The CDR3 spans 14 residues. CDR3 DNA: TGTGCCAGCAGCTTGATCGGTGGTTCGTACGAGCAGTACTTC. Translating it yields CASSLIGGSYEQYF. The full variable domain, with the rest looked up from reference TRBV7-9 and TRBJ2-7, is DTGVSQNPRHKITKRGQNVTFRCDPISEHNRLYWYRQTLGQGPEFLTYFQNEAQLEKSRLLSDRFSAERPKGSFSTLEIQRTEQGDSAMYLCASSLIGGSYEQYFGPGTRLTVT.

This clonotype was detected a few times. The chain has TRBV3-1 and TRBJ1-1; D is unresolved. The V gene lost 1 base and the J gene lost 7 bases, with 13 bases spanning the gap. The CDR3 is 14 amino acids. The germline gives CDR1 LGHDT, CDR2 YNNKEL (reference sequence). CDR3 DNA sequence: TGTGCCAGCAGCCAAGGAGGGCGGGTGCGTGAAGCTTTCTTT. This encodes CASSQGGRVREAFF.

CDR3 loop: CASSLWASGRFSYNEQFF. DNA for the CDR3: TGTGCCAGCAGCTTATGGGCTAGCGGGAGATTTAGCTACAATGAGCAGTTCTTC. The chain recombines TRBV7-9 with TRBJ2-1, with 10 nucleotides matching TRBD2. Germline V lookup: CDR1 SEHNR, CDR2 FQNEAQ (reference sequence). CDR3 length: 18 amino acids. V was clipped by 2 bases and J by 3 bases; unmatched bases: 10.

This clonotype came up a few times. V is TRBV5-8 and J is TRBJ2-1; TRBD2 matches 10 bases. Germline values: CDR1 SGHTS, CDR2 YDEGEE. The V and J ends lost 2 bases and 8 bases, in that order; junction bases with no gene match: 13. This CDR3 spans 17 amino acids. The CDR3 DNA reads as TGTGCCAGCAGCTTCGGGGTCTCTAGCGGGGGCATGGATGAGCAGTTCTTC. This codes for CASSFGVSSGGMDEQFF. The complete variable domain, with remaining parts taken from reference TRBV5-8 and TRBJ2-1, reads EAGVTQSPTHLIKTRGQQATLRCSPISGHTSVYWYQQALGLGLQFLLWYDEGEERNRGNFPPRFSGRQFPNYSSELNVNALELEDSALYLCASSFGVSSGGMDEQFFGPGTRLTVL.

This clonotype has only a few counts. This chain links TRBV28 with TRBJ1-2; D may be TRBD1 (6 bases). The ends were cut back, 1 base at V and 4 bases at J, with 19 bases in the middle. In germline, CDR1 is MDHEN, CDR2 SYDVKM. This CDR3 is built from 17 residues. The CDR3 region has the DNA TGTGCCAGCAGTTTATACACTACAGGGATAAAATTCTATGGCTACACCTTC. It yields the protein CASSLYTTGIKFYGYTF.

The chain joins TRBV7-2 to TRBJ1-2; 9 nucleotides match TRBD1. This CDR3 comprises 17 residues. With 2 bases clipped from V and 7 bases from J, the junction kept 14 bases outside the gene matches. Germline values: CDR1 SGHTA, CDR2 FQGNSA. Here the CDR3 reads CASSLTPVDGTGSGYTF. The DNA for the CDR3 is TGTGCCAGCAGCTTAACTCCGGTGGACGGGACAGGGAGTGGCTACACCTTC.